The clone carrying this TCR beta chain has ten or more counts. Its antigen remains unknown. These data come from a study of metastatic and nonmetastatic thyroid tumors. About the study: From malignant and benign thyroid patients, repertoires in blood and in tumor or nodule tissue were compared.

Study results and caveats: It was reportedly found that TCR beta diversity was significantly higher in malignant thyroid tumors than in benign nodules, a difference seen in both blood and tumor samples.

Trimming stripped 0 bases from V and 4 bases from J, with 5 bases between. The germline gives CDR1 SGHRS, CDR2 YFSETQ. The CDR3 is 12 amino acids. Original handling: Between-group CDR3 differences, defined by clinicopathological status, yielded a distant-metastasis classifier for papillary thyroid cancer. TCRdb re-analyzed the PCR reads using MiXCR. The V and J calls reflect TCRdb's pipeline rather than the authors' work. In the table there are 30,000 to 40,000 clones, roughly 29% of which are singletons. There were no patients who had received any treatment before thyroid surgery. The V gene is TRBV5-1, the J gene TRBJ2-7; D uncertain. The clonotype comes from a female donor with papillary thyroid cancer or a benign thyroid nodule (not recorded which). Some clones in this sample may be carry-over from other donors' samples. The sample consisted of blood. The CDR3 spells CASSLGRYEQYF. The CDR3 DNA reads TGCGCCAGCAGCTTGGGCAGATACGAGCAGTACTTC.